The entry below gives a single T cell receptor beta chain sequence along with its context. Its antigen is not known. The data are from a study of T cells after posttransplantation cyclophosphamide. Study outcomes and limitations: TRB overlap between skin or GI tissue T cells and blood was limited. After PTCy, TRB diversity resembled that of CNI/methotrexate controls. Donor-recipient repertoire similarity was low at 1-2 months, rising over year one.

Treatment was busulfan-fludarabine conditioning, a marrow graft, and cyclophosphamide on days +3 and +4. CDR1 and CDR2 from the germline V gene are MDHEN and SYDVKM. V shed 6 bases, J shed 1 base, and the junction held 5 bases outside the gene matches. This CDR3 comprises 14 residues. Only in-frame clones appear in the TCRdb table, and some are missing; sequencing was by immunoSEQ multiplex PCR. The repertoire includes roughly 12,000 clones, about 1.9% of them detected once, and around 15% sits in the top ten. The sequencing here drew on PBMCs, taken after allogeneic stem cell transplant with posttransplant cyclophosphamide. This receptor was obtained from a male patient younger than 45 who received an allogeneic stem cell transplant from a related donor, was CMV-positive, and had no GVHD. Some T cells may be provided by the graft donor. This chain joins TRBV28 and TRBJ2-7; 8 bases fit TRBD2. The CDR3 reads CASRAAGASYEQYF. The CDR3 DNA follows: TGTGCCAGCAGGGCAGCGGGAGCGTCCTACGAGCAGTACTTC.